The 28 T cell receptor beta chains given below trace back to one sample, sequenced in a study of identical twins. One entry per CDR3 protein, called by TCRdb with MiXCR from the 5' RACE reads. The repertoire holds 500,000 to 650,000 distinct CDR3 sequences, with roughly 6.6% as singletons. These same records also appear under a second study, on yellow fever vaccine responses in identical twins.

The sample consisted of PBMCs. Receptors were obtained from a woman between 18 and 30 years old in good health.

The rearrangement links TRBV15 to TRBJ2-7; D is possibly TRBD1 (6 bases). The CDR3 is made up of 13 amino acids. Germline values: CDR1 LNHNV, CDR2 YYDKDF (reference sequence). V shed 3 bases and J shed 2 bases, with 8 bases lying between them. The CDR3 here is CATSRDRTYEQYF. CDR3 nucleotide sequence: TGTGCCACCAGCAGGGACAGAACCTACGAGCAGTACTTC.

This sequence joins TRBV6-2 or TRBV6-3 and TRBJ1-1; D not certain. V was cut by 2 bases and J by 0 bases, with 10 bases left in between. The CDR3 totals 15 residues. Germline V gene data show CDR1 as MNHEY and CDR2 as SVGEGT. Here the CDR3 DNA reads TGTGCCAGCAGTTACCGGCGGATTATGAACACTGAAGCTTTCTTT. Translated: CASSYRRIMNTEAFF.

CDR3 sequence: CASSAQRIEETQYF. The CDR3 coding sequence is TGTGCCAGCAGTGCACAGCGAATTGAAGAGACCCAGTACTTC. This chain links TRBV6-1 with TRBJ2-5; D not certain. Trimming stripped 4 bases from V and 3 bases from J, with 12 bases between. This CDR3 contains 14 residues. Germline-derived CDR1 and CDR2 are MNHNS and SASEGT.

In this sample, this clonotype turned up a few times. This sequence joins TRBV20-1 and TRBJ1-2, with D maybe TRBD1 (6 bases). Germline V lookup: CDR1 DFQATT, CDR2 SNEGSKA (reference sequence). V shed 6 bases and J shed 6 bases, with 11 bases lying between them. The CDR3 loop spans 11 amino acids. The DNA for the CDR3 is TGCAGTGCCGAGGGACACGATGGCTACACCTTC. Residues: CSAEGHDGYTF.

This clonotype was observed many times. V and J are TRBV7-9 and TRBJ2-7; D tentatively fits TRBD1 or TRBD2 (5 bases each). Trimming took off 3 bases at V and 5 bases at J, with 17 bases between the two ends. This CDR3 is 15 amino acids long. Germline V gives CDR1 SEHNR, CDR2 FQNEAQ (reference sequence). CDR3 DNA: TGTGCCAGCAGCTTTTCCGTAGCAGGGAGCCACGAGCAGTACTTC. Its protein is CASSFSVAGSHEQYF.

V and J are TRBV6-1 and TRBJ1-2; 8 bases fit TRBD1. V dropped 7 bases and J dropped 5; count of bases not matched to a gene: 9. Looked up from germline, CDR1 is MNHNS and CDR2 is SASEGT. The CDR3 is made up of 14 amino acids. The CDR3: CASTGQGSGYGYTF. The CDR3 region has the DNA TGTGCCAGCACCGGACAGGGTTCGGGGTATGGCTACACCTTC.

This clonotype appeared a few times. The genes are TRBV20-1 and TRBJ2-7, with TRBD2 as a possible D gene (6 bases). This CDR3 spans 15 amino acids. The germline CDR1 and CDR2 sequences are DFQATT and SNEGSKA (reference sequence). V was pared by 0 bases and J by 6 bases, with 18 bases between. This chain's CDR3 is CSARDFNGSPIEQYF. The CDR3 DNA is TGCAGTGCTAGAGATTTCAACGGGAGCCCGATCGAGCAGTACTTC.

The chain couples TRBV7-9 to TRBJ2-7; D remains ambiguous. V lost 5 bases to trimming and J lost 8 bases, with 13 bases between them. Germline CDR1 and CDR2: SEHNR and FQNEAQ (reference sequence). The CDR3 is made up of 12 amino acids. In nucleotides, the CDR3 is TGTGCCAGCAGCCCGATCCGCCCCAAGCAGTACGTC. Translating it yields CASSPIRPKQYV.

The V call is TRBV7-9, the J call TRBJ2-5; tentative D call: TRBD1 (6 bases). The CDR3 is 15 amino acids. Trimming shortened V by 4 bases and J by 2 bases, and 14 bases separated the two germline ends. Germline values: CDR1 SEHNR, CDR2 FQNEAQ (reference sequence). CDR3 protein: CASSSRQESQETQYF. The CDR3 coding sequence is TGTGCCAGCAGCTCAAGACAGGAGAGTCAAGAGACCCAGTACTTC.

V gene TRBV4-1 combines with J gene TRBJ2-7, with 7 bases aligning to TRBD1. CDR1 is MGHRA, CDR2 YSYEKL, per germline. The V gene end was trimmed by 1 base and the J gene end by 0 bases; junction bases not matched to a gene: 3. CDR3 length: 15 amino acids. The CDR3 reads CASSQGTGDSYEQYF. Here the CDR3 DNA reads TGCGCCAGCAGCCAAGGGACAGGAGACTCCTACGAGCAGTACTTC.

There are a few counts of this clonotype. This chain connects TRBV7-2 to TRBJ2-2; 13 bases agree with TRBD2. The length of the CDR3 is 22 residues. V was clipped by 6 bases and J by 2 bases; unmatched bases: 21. CDR1 is SGHTA, CDR2 FQGNSA, per germline. The CDR3: CASSNSRILAGGPRGNTGELFF. CDR3 DNA sequence: TGTGCCAGCAGTAATTCACGTATACTAGCGGGAGGGCCAAGGGGAAACACCGGGGAGCTGTTTTTT.

This clonotype was observed many times. CDR3 sequence reads: CASSVFRGTLNTEAFF. The CDR3 DNA sequence: TGCGCCAGCAGCGTTTTCAGGGGAACTTTGAACACTGAAGCTTTCTTT. The J gene is TRBJ1-1, the V gene TRBV5-1, with D tentatively TRBD1 (6 bases). CDR1 is SGHRS and CDR2 is YFSETQ in the germline V gene. CDR3 length: 16 residues. Trimming removed 4 bases at V and 0 bases at J, with 16 bases between.

The sample holds a few counts of this clonotype. The chain recombines TRBV20-1 with TRBJ2-3; D may correspond to TRBD1 or TRBD2 (5 bases each). The CDR3 loop spans 14 amino acids. Germline V gives CDR1 DFQATT, CDR2 SNEGSKA (reference sequence). V lost 0 bases to trimming and J lost 3 bases, with 10 bases between them. The CDR3 region is CSARDSGPTDTQYF. CDR3 bases: TGCAGTGCTAGAGACTCGGGACCGACAGATACGCAGTATTTT.

This clonotype was seen a few times. The genes are TRBV5-1 and TRBJ1-1; D remains ambiguous. Germline V CDR1 and CDR2: SGHRS, YFSETQ. The length of the CDR3 is 14 residues. Trimming shortened V by 0 bases and J by 5 bases, and 11 bases separated the two germline ends. The CDR3 nucleotides read TGCGCCAGCAGCTTGGGCGCAGTTATTACTGAAGCTTTCTTT. Translated: CASSLGAVITEAFF.

The chain has TRBV12-3 or TRBV12-4 and TRBJ1-2; 8 bases match TRBD1. The CDR3 runs to 12 residues. Trimming cost V 6 bases and J 8 bases; bases outside gene matches: 5. This CDR3 reads CASRTGGRGYTF. Written as DNA, the CDR3 is TGTGCCAGCAGAACAGGGGGAAGGGGCTACACCTTC.

This clonotype was recorded a few times. The CDR3 loop reads CASSANRGNSPLHF. CDR3 DNA sequence: TGTGCCAGCAGTGCGAACAGGGGTAATTCACCCCTCCACTTT. This chain connects TRBV27 to TRBJ1-6; 7 bases agree with TRBD1. Germline loops: CDR1 MNHEY, CDR2 SMNVEV (reference sequence). CDR3 size: 14 residues. V lost 5 bases, J lost 6 bases, and 4 bases stayed unmatched.

The chain uses TRBV5-1 and TRBJ2-3, with 8 bases fitting TRBD1. CDR1 and CDR2 from the germline V gene are SGHRS and YFSETQ. V lost 2 bases to trimming and J lost 5 bases; unmatched junction nucleotides: 7. CDR3 length: 15 amino acids. CDR3 sequence: CASSFQGAREDTQYF. As DNA, the CDR3 is TGCGCCAGCAGCTTTCAGGGGGCCCGGGAAGATACGCAGTATTTT.

The gene calls are TRBV5-1 and TRBJ1-1; D gene unclear. Per germline, CDR1 SGHRS and CDR2 YFSETQ. The V gene lost 1 base and the J gene lost 10 bases, with 14 bases spanning the gap. The CDR3 consists of 13 residues. Here the CDR3 DNA reads TGCGCCAGCAGCTTGACAACCCCAGCAGGAGCTTTCTTT. As protein: CASSLTTPAGAFF.

This clonotype has only a few counts. The chain combines TRBV6-1 with TRBJ2-1; no clear D. V lost 4 bases and J lost 4, with 17 bases in between. The CDR3 has 16 residues. CDR1 is MNHNS and CDR2 is SASEGT in the germline V gene. DNA for the CDR3: TGTGCCAGCAGTGCAGTCAGGATACGTCCGTACAATGAGCAGTTCTTC. It translates to CASSAVRIRPYNEQFF.

This clonotype was found many times. The chain carries TRBV11-2 and TRBJ1-1; D possibly corresponds to TRBD1 (6 bases). Germline V lookup: CDR1 SGHAT, CDR2 FQNNGV. CDR3 length: 15 amino acids. With 1 base removed from V and 0 bases from J, the gap between germline ends came to 9 bases. The CDR3 loop reads CASSLVGGLNTEAFF. Here the CDR3 DNA reads TGTGCCAGCAGCTTAGTGGGGGGGCTGAACACTGAAGCTTTCTTT.

In this sample, this clonotype turned up a few times. The chain uses TRBV2 and TRBJ2-5; D is perhaps TRBD1 or TRBD2 (6 bases each). V was trimmed by 5 bases and J by 7 bases, leaving 14 bases between them. Germline CDR1 is SNHLY and CDR2 is FYNNEI. The CDR3 sequence is 13 residues long. CDR3 sequence: CASSPRLGGTQYF. CDR3 DNA: TGTGCCAGCAGTCCCCGACTAGGGGGGACCCAGTACTTC.

V usage is TRBV20-1 and J usage is TRBJ1-4, with a tentative D call TRBD1 (5 bases). V dropped 3 bases and J dropped 8 bases, with 13 bases sitting between them. Germline V gene data show CDR1 as DFQATT and CDR2 as SNEGSKA (reference sequence). This CDR3 is built from 13 residues. DNA for the CDR3: TGCAGTGCTAGCATGGGGCGGGGAGAAAAACTGTTTTTT. It yields the protein CSASMGRGEKLFF.

This clonotype was counted at least ten times. The chain couples TRBV12-3 or TRBV12-4 to TRBJ2-7; D not resolved. The CDR3 length is 10 residues. The V end was cut by 7 bases, the J end by 4 bases, with 5 bases between. This CDR3 is CASNDYEQYV. The DNA of the CDR3 is TGTGCCAGCAACGATTACGAGCAGTACGTC.

V and J are TRBV4-1 and TRBJ2-1; a weak D match, TRBD1 (5 bases). Germline lookup yields CDR1 MGHRA and CDR2 YSYEKL. The V end lost 4 bases, the J end lost 6 bases, and 10 bases lay between the germline ends. The CDR3 has 13 residues. Here the CDR3 DNA reads TGCGCCAGCAGCCCCCAGGGTACCAATGAGCAGTTCTTC. Its protein product is CASSPQGTNEQFF.

Turning to this clonotype: The conserved final phenylalanine or tryptophan is absent from the CDR3, which likely points to a read error. This sequence joins TRBV5-1 and TRBJ2-1; no clear D gene. Germline V CDR1 and CDR2: SGHRS, YFSETQ. Trimming took 2 bases from V and 6 from J, leaving 6 bases between them. The CDR3 extends over 12 amino acids. CDR3 residues: CASSFSGNEQFY. As DNA, the CDR3 is TGCGCCAGCAGCTTTTCTGGCAATGAGCAGTTCTAC.

The V and J genes are TRBV12-3 or TRBV12-4 and TRBJ2-3; D possibly corresponds to TRBD2 (6 bases). The V gene lost 7 bases and the J gene lost 5 bases, with 16 bases spanning the gap. This CDR3 has 14 residues. CDR3: CASNPPSVGDTQYF. The CDR3 nucleotides read TGTGCCAGCAATCCCCCTAGCGTCGGAGATACGCAGTATTTT.

The chain couples TRBV5-5 to TRBJ2-4, with D tentatively TRBD2 (6 bases). The germline V gene encodes CDR1 SGHKS and CDR2 YYEKEE (reference sequence). The CDR3 has 13 residues. V lost 4 bases and J lost 7, with 12 bases in between. CDR3 sequence (DNA): TGTGCCAGCAGCGGGGACTTGGGCAACATTCAGTACTTC. As protein: CASSGDLGNIQYF.

This clonotype has just a few counts. The rearrangement uses TRBV4-2 and TRBJ2-1; 7 nucleotides line up with TRBD1. The V and J ends lost 4 bases and 5 bases, in that order; junction bases with no gene match: 8. CDR1 and CDR2 (germline): LGHNA, YNFKEQ. The CDR3 has 15 residues. For the CDR3, the DNA is TGTGCCAGCAGCCCCCTTGGGACAGCCCACAATGAGCAGTTCTTC. Translation gives CASSPLGTAHNEQFF.